The clone carrying this T cell receptor (beta chain) was seen only a few times. Its antigen is currently unknown. TCRdb keeps only in-frame clones here, not all; method: immunoSEQ multiplex PCR. Among 150,000 to 200,000 clones listed, about nine tenths were seen once. This specimen belongs to a study of radiation and T cells in renal cell carcinoma. Study-wide results and caveats: From baseline, blood top tumor clonotypes peaked at 2 weeks post-radiation. Without pretreatment biopsies, baseline tumor clonotype presence was undetermined.

Time point described: blood 4 weeks post-SBRT, at nephrectomy. Treatment described: 15 Gy SBRT to primary tumor, nephrectomy 4 weeks later. Nephrectomy followed 15 Gy stereotactic body radiation by 4 weeks. Blood was sampled at baseline, 2 weeks and 4 weeks after SBRT. CDR3 size: 14 residues. Germline CDR1 SGHRS, CDR2 YFSETQ. V dropped 6 bases and J dropped 4 bases, with 14 bases sitting between them. The specimen comprised blood, sampled from a patient whose treatment included radiotherapy and nephrectomy. The genes are TRBV5-1 and TRBJ2-1; D gene uncertain. The source is a woman in her fifties or sixties with renal cell carcinoma. CDR3 region: CASTDMRNYNEQFF. CDR3 nucleotide sequence: TGCGCCAGCACTGACATGAGAAATTACAATGAGCAGTTCTTC.